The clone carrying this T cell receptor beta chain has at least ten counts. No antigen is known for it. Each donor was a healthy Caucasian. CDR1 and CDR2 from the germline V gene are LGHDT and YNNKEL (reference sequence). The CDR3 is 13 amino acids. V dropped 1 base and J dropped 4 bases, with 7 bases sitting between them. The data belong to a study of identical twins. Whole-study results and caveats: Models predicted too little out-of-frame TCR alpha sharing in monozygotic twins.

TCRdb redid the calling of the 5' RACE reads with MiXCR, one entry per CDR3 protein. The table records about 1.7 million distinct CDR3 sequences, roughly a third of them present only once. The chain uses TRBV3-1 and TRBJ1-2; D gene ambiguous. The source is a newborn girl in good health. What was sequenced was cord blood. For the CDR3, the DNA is TGTGCCAGCAGCCAAGGAGGGTTCTATGGCTACACCTTC. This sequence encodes CASSQGGFYGYTF.